This entry concerns a single T cell receptor (beta chain). The antigen is undetermined. Production of TCR beta cDNA relied on 5'RACE template switching with UMIs. TCRdb reprocessed the 5' RACE reads and keeps a single row for each CDR3 protein, giving no DNA. This repertoire includes some 300,000 distinct CDR3 sequences. This entry belongs to a study of T cells expressing NK-cell markers. Study information: Researchers got TCR beta repertoires out of sorted CD3+CD56+NKG2C+, CD3+CD56+NKG2C- and CD3+CD56-NKG2C+ T cells. General observations from the study: Clones of NKG2C+ T cells that had expanded were of unclear HCMV specificity. Several of the donors also had these clonotypes leading their CD3+CD56-NKG2C+ fraction.

This receptor was taken from a man aged 18-30 years in good health. The sample comprised blood T cells: a sorted CD56 or NKG2C T cell subset, CD4+ or CD8+ T cells, or bulk PBMC T cells (not recorded which).

CDR3 sequence: CASSQRQGAGSPLHF. The gene calls are TRBV4-1 and TRBJ1-6; the D call from TCRdb, TRBD1, cannot be confirmed without DNA. The length of the CDR3 is 15 residues. CDR1 and CDR2 (germline): MGHRA, YSYEKL.